The clone carrying this T cell receptor beta chain was found many times. Its antigen remains unknown. The TCR beta CDR3 regions underwent amplification using RNA transcripts as the source. During a first-round RT-PCR of the TCR CDR3, the HTBI primer set was used. Using its own MiXCR run on the multiplex PCR reads, TCRdb lists one record per CDR3 protein. The sample carries 300,000 or so distinct CDR3 sequences, around a sixth recorded once. This record belongs to a study of T cells in Graves' hyperthyroidism and ophthalmopathy. Findings and caveats of the study: Blood also showed most of the thyroid clonotypes that were expanded above 0.001.

An absence of ophthalmopathy progression within 18 months meant stable Graves' hyperthyroidism. The study excluded patients with uncontrolled infection, other autoimmune disease, pregnancy or lactation. Diagnosis relied on clinical symptoms, serum thyroxine and TRAb, thyroid ultrasound and orbital computed tomography. From germline, CDR1 is SGHAT and CDR2 FQDESV (reference sequence). The CDR3 spans 16 residues. J gave up 0 bases and V 1 base, and 5 bases lay outside the gene matches. The sequenced sample was blood. This chain uses TRBV11-1 with TRBJ2-5; 7 bases agree with TRBD1. The TCR was taken from a man aged 30 to 39 with Graves' hyperthyroidism. CDR3 sequence: CASSLGGDSDQETQYF. The CDR3 DNA sequence: TGTGCCAGCAGCTTAGGAGGGGACAGCGACCAAGAGACCCAGTACTTC.